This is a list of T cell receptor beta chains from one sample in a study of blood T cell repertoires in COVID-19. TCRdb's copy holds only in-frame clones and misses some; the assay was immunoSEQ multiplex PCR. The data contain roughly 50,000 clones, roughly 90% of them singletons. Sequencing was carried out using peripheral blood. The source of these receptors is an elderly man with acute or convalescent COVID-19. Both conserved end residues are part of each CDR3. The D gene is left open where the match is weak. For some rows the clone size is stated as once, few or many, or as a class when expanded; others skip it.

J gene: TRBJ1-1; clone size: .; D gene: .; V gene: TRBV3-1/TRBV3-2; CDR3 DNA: TGTGCCAGCAGCCAAGGGGACACCCTCTCTTGGGCTTTCTTT; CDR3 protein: CASSQGDTLSWAFF
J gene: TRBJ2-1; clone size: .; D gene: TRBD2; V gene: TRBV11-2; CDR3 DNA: TGTGCCAGCAGCTTAGGGACTAGCGGGGGGCCTAAGCAGTTCTTC; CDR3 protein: CASSLGTSGGPKQFF
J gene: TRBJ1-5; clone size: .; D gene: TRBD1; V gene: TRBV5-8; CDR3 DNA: TGTGCCAGCAGCTTGGGTGGACAGGGGGTATATCAGCCCCAGCATTTT; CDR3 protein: CASSLGGQGVYQPQHF
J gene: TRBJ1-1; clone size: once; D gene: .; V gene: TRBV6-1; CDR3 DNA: TGTGCCAGCAGTGAACCAGGGTCCCAGAACACTGAAGCTTTCTTT; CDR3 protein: CASSEPGSQNTEAFF
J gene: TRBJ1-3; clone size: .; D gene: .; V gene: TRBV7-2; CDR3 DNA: TGTGCCAGCAGCTCCACTGGAAACACCATATATTTT; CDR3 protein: CASSSTGNTIYF
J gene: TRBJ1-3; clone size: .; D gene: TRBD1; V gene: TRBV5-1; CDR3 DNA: TGCGCCAGCAGCTTGGAGGGACAGATATTTGGAAACACCATATATTTT; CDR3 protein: CASSLEGQIFGNTIYF
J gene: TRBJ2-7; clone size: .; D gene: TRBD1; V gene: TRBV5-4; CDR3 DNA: TGTGCCAGCAGCTCAGGGGGTAGCTCCTCCTACGAGCAGTACTTC; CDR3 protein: CASSSGGSSSYEQYF
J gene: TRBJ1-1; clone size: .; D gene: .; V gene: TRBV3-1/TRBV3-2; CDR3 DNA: TGTGCCAGCAGTACCCCCCCAGGGACTGAAGCTTTCTTT; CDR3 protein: CASSTPPGTEAFF
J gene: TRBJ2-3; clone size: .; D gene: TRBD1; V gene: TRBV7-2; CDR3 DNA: TGTGCCAGCAGCTTGGAGACAGGGGTCACAGATACGCAGTATTTT; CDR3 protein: CASSLETGVTDTQYF
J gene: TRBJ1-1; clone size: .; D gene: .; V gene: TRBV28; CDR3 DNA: TGTGCCAGCACCTTGCTGCGTGGGAACACTGAAGCTTTCTTT; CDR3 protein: CASTLLRGNTEAFF
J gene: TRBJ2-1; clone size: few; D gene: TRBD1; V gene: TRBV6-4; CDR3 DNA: TGTGCCAGCAGTGACTCAACAGGGGGGAATGAGCAGTTCTTC; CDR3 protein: CASSDSTGGNEQFF
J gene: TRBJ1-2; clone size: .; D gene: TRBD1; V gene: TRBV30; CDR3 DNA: TGTGCCTGGAGTCGGGACAGACCCTATGGCTACACCTTC; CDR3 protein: CAWSRDRPYGYTF
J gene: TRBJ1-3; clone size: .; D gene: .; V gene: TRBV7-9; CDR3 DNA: TGTGCCAGCAGCTTAGACTCGGTGCAGGGCTCTGGAAACACCATATATTTT; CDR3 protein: CASSLDSVQGSGNTIYF